This TCR beta chain is from a study of beta chain features in type 1 diabetes. As for this clone: Its antigen is unidentified.

The collection from each donor was one heparinised blood draw averaging about 110 mL. Using CD45RO/CCR7/CD25/CD127/CD95/CD27, CD4+ naive, central memory, regulatory and stem cell-like memory cells were sorted. This CDR3 has 13 residues. With 6 bases removed from V and 7 bases from J, the gap between germline ends came to 12 bases. From germline, CDR1 is SNHLY and CDR2 FYNNEI. Expressed TCRB transcripts were sequenced because the isolated RNA had all been reverse transcribed beforehand. Some clones are missing from TCRdb's copy, which holds only in-frame ones; the method was immunoSEQ multiplex PCR. The table includes around 500,000 clones, 9.5% to 12% detected once. Study-level findings and limits: Across patients, naive, central memory and Treg TCRB repertoires exhibited apparently greater similarity than was observed across healthy donors. For type 1 diabetes patients, VDJ junctions showed fewer insertions and more deletions.

This chain links TRBV2 with TRBJ2-2; possible D gene TRBD1, 6 bases. Material: naive CD4+ T cells from blood. The sequence derives from a woman in her late teens or twenties in good health. CDR3 sequence reads: CASRDRYYGELFF. In DNA, the CDR3 is TGTGCCAGCAGGGACAGATACTACGGGGAGCTGTTTTTT.